This T cell receptor beta chain was identified in a study of T cell repertoires in cytomegalovirus infection. The overall study: Matching HLA type, along with CMV infection, was indicated by public TCR beta signatures.

Of note for this clonotype: Antigen specificity is unknown.

TCRdb fed the reads into MiXCR, producing one record per CDR3 protein. Of approximately 500,000 distinct CDR3 sequences in the sample, 10% to 12% were seen once. Losses at the gene ends were 5 bases for V and 3 bases for J; bases not matched to a gene: 5. There are 15 residues in the CDR3. The germline CDR1 and CDR2 sequences are ENHRY and SYGVKD. General study findings and limits: Based on cumulative public TCR beta family frequency, carriers of CMV plus the relevant HLA were identified. In two of eight donors, the top clonotype was HLA-C-restricted CMV-specific.

The gene calls are TRBV10-3 and TRBJ1-2, with 11 bases aligning to TRBD1. The material sequenced was PBMCs. The TCR originated in a human donor in good health (CMV status not recorded). Some clones in this sample may be carry-over from other donors' samples. As DNA, the CDR3 is TGTGCCATCAGTTTGGACAGGGGGCGTGACTATGGCTACACCTTC. Translated, it gives CAISLDRGRDYGYTF.